This T cell receptor (beta chain) was captured in a study of cytomegalovirus exposure and HLA in healthy donors. Overall study findings and caveats: In an earlier analysis, productive rearrangement rates for most beta V segments clustered near 87% or 30%. There were some V segments, including TRBV6-2 and TRBV6-3, excluded as indistinguishable.

Of note for this clone: Its antigen is not identified.

PCR was performed using 60 Vbeta and 13 Jbeta primers. Under the authors' procedure: Later, 65 million to 85 million unique TCR beta chains were counted in an analysis, and around 11 million of them were shared. Profiling relied on immunoSEQ multiplex PCR, and the TCRdb table lists in-frame clones only, not all of them. From that table come the V and J calls and clone size; the DNA was used to work out D and trimming. The sample comprises approximately 69,000 clones, 65% to 80% of which are singletons, and less than 25% rests with the top ten. CDR3 length equals 15 residues. Germline V gene data show CDR1 as MGHRA and CDR2 as YSYEKL. V shed 6 bases and J shed 7 bases, with 21 bases lying between them. Donors in the study were healthy people who gave bone marrow.

This clonotype was obtained from a man aged 35 to 55 in good health and CMV-seropositive. The chain recombines TRBV4-1 with TRBJ1-2, with D unclear. Material: PBMCs. The CDR3 DNA follows: TGCGCCAGCAGACGAATTGGATCAGGAAGAAGTGGCTACACCTTC. Its translation: CASRRIGSGRSGYTF.